The rows below give T cell receptor beta chains drawn from one sample of a study of beta chain features in type 1 diabetes. Assay: immunoSEQ multiplex PCR; the TCRdb copy retains only in-frame clones and omits some. The table shows roughly 150,000 clones, with less than 9.5% occurring only once. The sample comprised central memory CD4+ T cells from blood. The receptors here all came from a man between 18 and 35 years old in good health. The CDR3 runs from the conserved cysteine through the conserved F or W. A D gene is named only where the DNA matches it firmly. Expanded clones are given a class, and other clones once, few, many or no size at all.

d_call j_call v_call clone_size cdr3_aa cdr3_nt
TRBD2 TRBJ2-2 TRBV28 few CASSFRLAGANTGELFF TGTGCCAGCAGTTTTCGACTAGCGGGAGCGAACACCGGGGAGCTGTTTTTT
NA TRBJ1-2 TRBV28 few CASSRDSNYGYTF TGTGCCAGCAGTCGGGACTCAAACTATGGCTACACCTTC
TRBD1 TRBJ1-1 TRBV5-8 NA CASSSPGWTGWTEAFF TGTGCCAGCAGCTCTCCAGGGTGGACAGGTTGGACTGAAGCTTTCTTT
NA TRBJ2-1 TRBV7-3 few CASSLVTGNNEQFF TGTGCCAGCAGCTTGGTTACAGGGAACAATGAGCAGTTCTTC
TRBD1 TRBJ1-2 TRBV30 many CAWSGGGINYGYTF TGTGCCTGGAGTGGAGGGGGCATAAACTATGGCTACACCTTC
NA TRBJ1-1 TRBV10-3 NA CAISVGGARSTEAFF TGTGCCATCAGTGTCGGGGGGGCAAGGAGCACTGAAGCTTTCTTT
NA TRBJ1-5 TRBV6-1 few CASSEFEQPQHF TGTGCCAGCAGTGAATTCGAGCAGCCCCAGCATTTT
NA TRBJ1-5 TRBV5-4 many CASSLGGGASQPQHF TGTGCCAGCAGCTTGGGAGGAGGGGCGAGTCAGCCCCAGCATTTT
TRBD1 TRBJ1-1 TRBV27 NA CASSFRGREAFF TGTGCCAGCAGTTTTAGGGGGCGTGAAGCTTTCTTT
NA TRBJ2-6 TRBV7-3 few CASSRDKSGANVLTF TGTGCCAGCAGCCGAGACAAATCTGGGGCCAACGTCCTGACTTTC
NA TRBJ2-3 TRBV7-2 few CASRKQSDTQYF TGTGCCAGCAGAAAACAGTCAGATACGCAGTATTTT
TRBD1 TRBJ2-2 TRBV9 few CASRDRGTGELFF TGTGCCAGCAGGGACAGGGGGACCGGGGAGCTGTTTTTT
NA TRBJ2-5 TRBV19 medium-sized CASRQSGETQYF TGTGCCAGTCGACAGTCCGGTGAGACCCAGTACTTC
NA TRBJ1-2 TRBV29-1 NA CSVEGGRYGYTF TGCAGCGTTGAGGGAGGAAGATATGGCTACACCTTC
TRBD2 TRBJ2-2 TRBV7-2 NA CASSLVSGVDTGELFF TGTGCCAGCAGCTTAGTCAGCGGGGTTGACACCGGGGAGCTGTTTTTT
TRBD1 TRBJ2-2 TRBV5-1 few CASSQGGVTGELFF TGCGCCAGCAGCCAAGGGGGCGTAACCGGGGAGCTGTTTTTT
NA TRBJ2-2 TRBV7-6 NA CASSSSGSNTGELFF TGTGCCAGCAGCTCTTCGGGATCGAACACCGGGGAGCTGTTTTTT
NA TRBJ1-2 TRBV5-1 many CASSLAGNRANGYTF TGCGCCAGCAGCTTGGCCGGTAACAGGGCGAATGGCTACACCTTC
TRBD1 TRBJ1-4 TRBV4-3 few CASSQQGQLNEKLFF TGCGCCAGCAGCCAACAGGGACAGCTTAATGAAAAACTGTTTTTT
NA TRBJ1-2 TRBV4-3 NA CASSQDDYGYTF TGCGCCAGCAGCCAAGACGACTATGGCTACACCTTC
NA TRBJ1-2 TRBV29-1 many CSVESADGYTF TGCAGCGTTGAGTCGGCGGATGGCTACACCTTC
TRBD1 TRBJ2-2 TRBV11-3 few CASSLDQSGTGVTGELFF TGTGCCAGCAGCTTAGATCAGTCCGGGACAGGGGTCACCGGGGAGCTGTTTTTT
TRBD1 TRBJ2-7 TRBV9 few CASSVEAGGPYEQYF TGTGCCAGCAGCGTAGAGGCAGGGGGCCCCTACGAGCAGTACTTC
NA TRBJ1-2 TRBV7-2 many CASRHGGSSDGYTF TGTGCCAGCAGACACGGAGGGTCTTCCGATGGCTACACCTTC
TRBD1 TRBJ1-2 TRBV2 many CASRPGTENGYTF TGTGCCAGCAGGCCCGGGACAGAAAATGGCTACACCTTC
NA TRBJ2-3 TRBV5-8 NA CASSAGPTGSTDTQYF TGTGCCAGCAGCGCCGGCCCGACGGGGAGCACAGATACGCAGTATTTT
NA TRBJ1-1 TRBV27 many CASSSPGQGGRTEAFF TGTGCCAGCAGTTCTCCTGGGCAGGGAGGGAGGACTGAAGCTTTCTTT
NA TRBJ1-3 TRBV25-1 NA CASSEIDSTSGNTIYF TGTGCCAGCAGTGAGATCGACAGCACCTCTGGAAACACCATATATTTT
NA TRBJ2-3 TRBV7-2 many CASSLLSSTDTQYF TGTGCCAGCAGCTTACTATCCAGCACAGATACGCAGTATTTT
NA TRBJ2-1 TRBV7-2 NA CASSLVQADNEQFF TGTGCCAGCAGCTTAGTTCAGGCCGACAATGAGCAGTTCTTC
TRBD1 TRBJ2-6 TRBV28 many CASGSRQGKSSGANVLTF TGTGCCAGCGGTTCCCGACAGGGAAAAAGCTCTGGGGCCAACGTCCTGACTTTC
TRBD1 TRBJ1-6 TRBV5-6 NA CASSLRQGTYNSPLHF TGTGCCAGCAGCTTAAGACAGGGCACCTATAATTCACCCCTCCACTTT
NA TRBJ2-5 TRBV7-7 few CASSLGHSQETQYF TGTGCCAGCAGCTTAGGACATTCTCAAGAGACCCAGTACTTC
NA TRBJ2-6 TRBV9 many CASSEPSGANVLTF TGTGCCAGCAGCGAGCCTTCTGGGGCCAACGTCCTGACTTTC
NA TRBJ2-2 TRBV13 NA CASTLARERVNTGELFF TGTGCCAGCACCCTCGCACGAGAGAGGGTGAACACCGGGGAGCTGTTTTTT
NA TRBJ1-5 TRBV7-2 NA CASSVRGNQPQHF TGTGCCAGCAGCGTACGGGGTAATCAGCCCCAGCATTTT
NA TRBJ2-7 TRBV5-1 many CASSLTGSYEQYF TGCGCCAGCAGCTTGACAGGGAGCTACGAGCAGTACTTC
NA TRBJ1-1 TRBV19 NA CASSSLQAPEAFF TGTGCCAGTAGTAGTCTCCAGGCCCCTGAAGCTTTCTTT
TRBD1 TRBJ2-5 TRBV30 many CAWSARTPGQGQETQYF TGTGCCTGGAGTGCGCGAACCCCGGGACAGGGGCAAGAGACCCAGTACTTC
NA TRBJ1-2 TRBV30 many CAWSPPAAYGYTF TGTGCCTGGAGCCCCCCCGCGGCCTATGGCTACACCTTC
TRBD2 TRBJ2-1 TRBV29-1 few CSVLSAGGGEQFF TGCAGCGTTTTATCAGCGGGAGGGGGTGAGCAGTTCTTC
NA TRBJ1-5 TRBV7-9 NA CASSLREGNQPQHF TGTGCCAGCAGCTTGAGGGAAGGTAATCAGCCCCAGCATTTT
TRBD1 TRBJ1-6 TRBV2 NA CASSVDRGTGSSPLHF TGTGCCAGCAGTGTAGATAGGGGGACAGGGTCTTCACCCCTCCACTTT
TRBD1 TRBJ2-2 TRBV10-3 many CAISDGTETGELFF TGTGCCATCAGTGATGGGACAGAAACCGGGGAGCTGTTTTTT
NA TRBJ1-2 TRBV7-9 NA CASSLAGDFYGYTF TGTGCCAGCAGCTTAGCGGGGGACTTTTATGGCTACACCTTC
NA TRBJ1-2 TRBV28 few CASSFGRGRGYTF TGTGCCAGCAGTTTCGGCAGGGGTCGCGGCTACACCTTC
TRBD2 TRBJ2-5 TRBV7-3 NA CASSLGAGGSFAQYF TGTGCCAGCAGCTTAGGTGCGGGAGGGTCATTCGCCCAGTACTTC
NA TRBJ1-2 TRBV5-4 NA CASSARGYGYTF TGTGCCAGCAGCGCCCGAGGGTATGGCTACACCTTC
TRBD1 TRBJ2-2 TRBV28 few CASRPTGNGELFF TGTGCCAGCAGGCCGACAGGGAACGGGGAGCTGTTTTTT
NA TRBJ2-5 TRBV30 many CAWGTNQGETQYF TGTGCCTGGGGGACCAATCAGGGGGAGACCCAGTACTTC
TRBD1 TRBJ2-5 TRBV19 NA CASGPGQGTQETQYF TGTGCCAGCGGACCGGGACAGGGGACACAAGAGACCCAGTACTTC
NA TRBJ1-5 TRBV19 NA CASSILGQGIGQPQHF TGTGCCAGTAGTATTTTGGGTCAGGGGATTGGTCAGCCCCAGCATTTT
NA TRBJ2-7 TRBV19 NA CASSGSKGRYEQYF TGTGCCAGTAGTGGGTCGAAGGGGAGGTACGAGCAGTACTTC
TRBD1 TRBJ2-3 TRBV19 NA CASSSIQGSADTQYF TGTGCCAGTAGTTCTATACAGGGGAGCGCAGATACGCAGTATTTT
TRBD2 TRBJ2-5 TRBV28 few CASRTSGRAETQYF TGTGCCAGCAGAACCTCCGGGAGGGCCGAGACCCAGTACTTC
TRBD2 TRBJ2-3 TRBV27 many CASSFMRLAGALTDTQYF TGTGCCAGCAGTTTTATGCGCCTAGCGGGAGCTTTGACAGATACGCAGTATTTT
NA TRBJ2-1 TRBV30 NA CAWSVWGGTYNEQFF TGTGCCTGGAGTGTGTGGGGCGGGACTTACAATGAGCAGTTCTTC
NA TRBJ2-1 TRBV19 many CASKQGALSVLNEQFF TGTGCCAGTAAACAAGGGGCGCTTTCGGTGTTGAATGAGCAGTTCTTC
TRBD1 TRBJ1-5 TRBV30 NA CAWSIGTGNQPQHF TGTGCCTGGAGTATCGGGACAGGGAATCAGCCCCAGCATTTT
TRBD1 TRBJ1-2 TRBV7-3 few CASSTGQGMYGYTF TGTGCCAGCAGCACGGGACAGGGGATGTATGGCTACACCTTC